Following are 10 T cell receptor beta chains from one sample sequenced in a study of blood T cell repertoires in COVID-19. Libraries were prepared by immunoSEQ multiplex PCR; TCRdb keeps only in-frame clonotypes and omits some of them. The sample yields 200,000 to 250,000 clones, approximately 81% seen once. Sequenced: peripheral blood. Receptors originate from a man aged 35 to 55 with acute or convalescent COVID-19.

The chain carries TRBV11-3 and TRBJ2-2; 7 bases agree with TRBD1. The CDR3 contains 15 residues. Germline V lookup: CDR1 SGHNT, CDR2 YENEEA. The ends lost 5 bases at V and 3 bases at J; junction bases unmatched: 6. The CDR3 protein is CASSPDRAYTGELFF. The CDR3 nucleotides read TGTGCCAGCAGCCCAGACAGGGCCTACACCGGGGAGCTGTTTTTT.

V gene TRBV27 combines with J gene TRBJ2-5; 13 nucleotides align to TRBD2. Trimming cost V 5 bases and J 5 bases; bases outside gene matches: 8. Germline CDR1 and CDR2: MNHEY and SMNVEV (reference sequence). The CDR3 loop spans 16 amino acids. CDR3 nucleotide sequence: TGTGCCAGCAGTCGGACTAGCGGGGGTTTCGCCGAGACCCAGTACTTC. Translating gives CASSRTSGGFAETQYF.

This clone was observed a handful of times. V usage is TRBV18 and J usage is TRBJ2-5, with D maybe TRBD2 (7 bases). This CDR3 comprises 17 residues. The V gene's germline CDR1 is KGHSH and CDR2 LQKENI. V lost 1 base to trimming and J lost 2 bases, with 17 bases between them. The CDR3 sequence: CASSPRGGALKQETQYF. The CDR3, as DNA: TGTGCCAGCTCACCACGGGGGGGGGCCCTCAAACAAGAGACCCAGTACTTC.

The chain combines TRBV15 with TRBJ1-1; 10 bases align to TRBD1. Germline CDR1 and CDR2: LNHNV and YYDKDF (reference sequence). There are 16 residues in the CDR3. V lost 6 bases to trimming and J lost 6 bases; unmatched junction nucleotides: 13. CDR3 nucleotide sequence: TGTGCCACCAGTCAACCTTATAGGACAGGGGGGGCTGAAGCTTTCTTT. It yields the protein CATSQPYRTGGAEAFF. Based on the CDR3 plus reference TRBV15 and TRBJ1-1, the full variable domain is DAMVIQNPRYQVTQFGKPVTLSCSQTLNHNVMYWYQQKSSQAPKLLFHYYDKDFNNEADTPDNFQSRRPNTSFCFLDIRSPGLGDTAMYLCATSQPYRTGGAEAFFGQGTRLTVV.

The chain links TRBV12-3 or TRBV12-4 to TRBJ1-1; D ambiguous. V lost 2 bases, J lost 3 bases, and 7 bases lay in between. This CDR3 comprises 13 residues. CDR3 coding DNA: TGTGCCAGCAGTTTAAAGGCGGACACTGAAGCTTTCTTT. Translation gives CASSLKADTEAFF.

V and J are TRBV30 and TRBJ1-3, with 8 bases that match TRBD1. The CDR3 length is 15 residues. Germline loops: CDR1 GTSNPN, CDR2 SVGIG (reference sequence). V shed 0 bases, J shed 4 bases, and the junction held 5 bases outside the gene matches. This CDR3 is CAWSVRQGYGNTIYF. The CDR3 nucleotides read TGTGCCTGGAGTGTACGACAGGGGTACGGAAACACCATATATTTT.

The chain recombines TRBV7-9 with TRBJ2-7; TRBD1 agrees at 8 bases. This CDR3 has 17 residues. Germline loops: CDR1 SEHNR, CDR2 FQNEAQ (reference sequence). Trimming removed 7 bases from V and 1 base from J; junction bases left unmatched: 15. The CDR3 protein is CASNNPGGREDSYEQYF. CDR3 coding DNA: TGTGCCAGCAACAACCCAGGGGGCAGGGAGGATTCCTACGAGCAGTACTTC.

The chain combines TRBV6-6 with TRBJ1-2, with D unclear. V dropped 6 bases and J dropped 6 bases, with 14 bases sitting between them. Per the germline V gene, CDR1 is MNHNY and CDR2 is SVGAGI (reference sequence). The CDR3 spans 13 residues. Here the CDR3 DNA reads TGTGCCAGCAGCCTCACAGTGCCGCATGGCTACACCTTC. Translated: CASSLTVPHGYTF.

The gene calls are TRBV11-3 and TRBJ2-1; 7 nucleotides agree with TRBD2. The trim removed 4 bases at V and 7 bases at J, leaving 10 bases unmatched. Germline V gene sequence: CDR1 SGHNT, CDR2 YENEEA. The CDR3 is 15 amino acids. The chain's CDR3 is CASSSEGQGGNEQFF. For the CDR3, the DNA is TGTGCCAGCAGCTCGGAGGGCCAGGGAGGGAATGAGCAGTTCTTC.

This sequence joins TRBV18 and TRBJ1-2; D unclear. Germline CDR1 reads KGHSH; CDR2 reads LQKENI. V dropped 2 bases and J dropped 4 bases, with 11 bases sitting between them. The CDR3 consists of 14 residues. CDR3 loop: CASSPTPGIYGYTF. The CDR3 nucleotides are TGTGCCAGCTCACCAACGCCGGGGATCTATGGCTACACCTTC.